This record looks at one T cell receptor (beta chain) sequence and its context. Its antigen remains unknown. Unmatched junction bases numbered 15, after V lost 5 bases and J lost 0 bases. The germline gives CDR1 MDHEN, CDR2 SYDVKM. There are 18 residues in the CDR3. Original data processing: Using the CDR3 differences seen across clinicopathological groups, the authors built a distant-metastasis classifier for papillary thyroid cancer, which was meant to discriminate distant-metastatic patients. TCRdb re-processed the PCR reads through MiXCR. TCRdb's processing, not the authors', yielded these V and J calls. The data show 15,000 to 20,000 clones, roughly 25% seen once. This sample was included in a study of metastatic and nonmetastatic thyroid tumors. About the research overall: Both malignant and benign thyroid patients supplied peripheral blood and tumor or nodule tissue samples, across which the repertoires of these patients were then compared. Whole-study results and caveats: Benign nodules were reported to have significantly lower TCR beta diversity than malignant thyroid tumors, in blood and tumor.

No treatment had been given to any patient before thyroid surgery. The chain employs TRBV28 and TRBJ1-2; 7 bases line up with TRBD1. The sequenced sample was adjacent normal tissue. This receptor was obtained from a female donor with papillary thyroid cancer or a benign thyroid nodule (not recorded which). Some clones in this sample may be carry-over from other donors' samples. Here the CDR3 reads CASSPRRTGLSPNYGYTF. CDR3 DNA sequence: TGTGCCAGCAGTCCTCGCCGGACAGGCCTCTCCCCTAACTATGGCTACACCTTC.